This T cell receptor beta chain was found in a study of blood T cell repertoires in COVID-19. The CDR3 spans 14 residues. V gave up 2 bases and J gave up 7 bases, with 12 bases separating them. Germline CDR1 reads LNHDA; CDR2 reads SQIVND (reference sequence). Donors were grouped by their self-reported clinical history. The table came from immunoSEQ multiplex PCR; TCRdb's copy has only in-frame clones and leaves some out. The sample lists fewer than 350,000 clones, around 90% occurring once. The source material was PBMCs or T cells enriched from blood (not recorded which). The source is a woman between 35 and 50 years old with acute COVID-19. The J gene is TRBJ2-1, the V gene TRBV19, with a possible D match to TRBD2 (5 bases). The CDR3 DNA is TGTGCCAGTAGTATACCCGGGGAATGGAATGAGCAGTTCTTC. This codes for CASSIPGEWNEQFF.